This TCR beta chain was observed in a study of blood T cell repertoires in COVID-19. Study as a whole: Acute and convalescent COVID-19 samples came from the United States, Italy and Spain. The cDNA or gDNA used as material had been derived from T cells, B-cell-depleted T cells, or PBMCs.

This CDR3 contains 13 residues. Germline V gives CDR1 MNHEY, CDR2 SVGAGI. Generated by immunoSEQ multiplex PCR, the TCRdb table keeps only in-frame clones and is missing some. The sample contains about 130,000 clones, more than 70% of which appear only once. The specimen sequenced was peripheral blood. The J gene is TRBJ2-7, the V gene TRBV6-5, with TRBD1 matching 7 bases. This receptor was taken from a man aged 65 to 79 with acute or convalescent COVID-19. The CDR3 DNA is TGTGCGACCTCCGGGACAGCGACCTACGAGCAGTACTTC. This codes for CATSGTATYEQYF.